This TCR beta chain is drawn from a study of cytomegalovirus exposure and HLA in healthy donors (dated by TCRdb to the late 2010s). Background on the whole study: An earlier analysis of some 500 of the donors reported roughly 270 Gb of sequence data and about 100 million unique TCR beta sequences from about 179 million T cells. The study aimed to test whether cataloging public T cell receptors could reveal signatures of past pathogen exposure. To predict cytomegalovirus infection status, the study combined high-throughput TCR immunosequencing, statistical association of individual TCRs with disease status, and machine learning. Class I and class II HLA loci were covered by the typing at four-digit resolution. Among the roughly 400 genotyped donors, around 81% belonged to the genetic ancestry cluster associated with self-reported Caucasian donors. Donor age, sex, ethnicity and CMV serostatus were compiled alongside the repertoire data. In a later analysis, previously published TCR beta repertoires from 550 to 750 donors were re-analyzed and high-resolution HLA genotyping was added so that TCR occurrence patterns could be studied. Along with the approximately 650-subject first cohort, a separate validation cohort of over a hundred different subjects was used. To decide whether each TCR beta V gene segment behaved as functional or pseudogenic, an earlier analysis of some 580 of the donors relied on high-throughput TCR beta sequencing. The number of typed donors differed by locus: about 629-640 for A, B, C, DRB1 and DQB1; 500 to 550 for DQA1; some 610 for DPA1; and some 470 for DPB1. Genome-wide SNP genotypes for about 65% of the 666 donors were used in a later genetic analysis, which treated that subset as a discovery cohort. On average, around 200,000 unique TCR beta nucleotide sequences were sequenced per donor among fewer than 500 genotyped donors of the cohort, with about 17% of those sequences being non-productive. Around 320 gigabases of sequencing data and 70 million to 100 million unique TCR sequences were included in an early release covering over 600 HLA-typed donors. Every repertoire in the discovery cohort had been generated on one and the same sequencing platform. Rather than using new phenotypic data, the later analysis identified candidate immune exposures from TCR beta sequences and from how often those sequences occurred across donors. Because of strong linkage in the cohort, roughly 5 DR-DQ haplotypes were treated as single units for association and clustering. Using immunosequencing, the study profiled T cell repertoires from approximately 700 subjects and related those repertoires to cytomegalovirus serostatus. What the work shows at the level of the full study, not this receptor alone: In an earlier analysis of approximately 600 of the donors, most TCR beta V segments were observed in productive rearrangements about 87% or about 30% of the time, broadly matching IMGT annotations. Three of the identified cytomegalovirus-associated TCR beta chains were confirmed in vitro to be specific for cytomegalovirus antigens. A further reported finding was that TCR beta sequences accurately predicted the HLA-A and HLA-B alleles for most subjects in the first cohort. Immune exposure information for the cohort was limited to CMV serostatus. The study gave a list of some 150 TCR beta chains associated with cytomegalovirus. Several of the top co-occurrence clusters appeared to be linked to parvovirus B19, influenza, CMV and Epstein-Barr virus, according to a later analysis. The cohort was sequenced for TCR beta chains only, and without alpha or paired-chain data the features that could be detected were limited. In both the original and validation cohorts, the classifier was reported to diagnose cytomegalovirus status with high specificity and sensitivity. The earlier analysis of 587 of the donors excluded some 15 rarely observed V segments, including chromosome 9 orphons, because counts were too low. Some IMGT-functional V segments, including TRBV6-2 and TRBV6-3, could not be distinguished by the 87-base-pair reads and were therefore excluded. Because HLA typing was unavailable for some donors at each locus, only the typed subset was used in association tests. Most TCR sequences were seen in very few donors, while some public TCRs were found in many individuals. The authors suggested that the approach could potentially be generalized to other disease states and immunological phenotypes. A later analysis found that HLA-associated TCR beta chains were more clonally expanded and had lower generation probabilities than equally common non-associated chains. Linkage disequilibrium might explain the correlated functional status among segregating V segments, but an unknown experimental factor could not be ruled out. According to a later analysis, most CMV-associated TCR beta chains appeared to be HLA-restricted, and the HLA associations seemed to be driven largely by CMV exposure. V-gene and J-gene trimming of TCR beta chains was associated with a missense DCLRE1C variant in a later genetic analysis, and the association was replicated in an independent cohort. Assigning TCR associations to individual alleles was difficult when HLA alleles, especially DR and DQ, strongly co-occurred. According to a later genetic analysis, donors in an Asian-associated ancestry cluster had fewer N-insertions in productive TCRs than the approximately 690-donor mean. In a later analysis, TCR association rates were found to vary across HLA loci, with the most associated TCRs seen for DRB1 alleles and the fewest for HLA-C alleles. A group of highly shared sequence variants was considered likely to be a technical artifact of the sequencing pipeline. Sequencing depth was assumed to be roughly uniform across donors in the presence/absence analyses, though that assumption may not hold. Specific HLA alleles were associated with roughly 17,000 TCR beta sequences at a false discovery rate of 0.05 in a later analysis.

CDR1 is given as SGHRS and CDR2 as YFSETQ, both from the germline V gene. The CDR3 covers 14 residues, taking in both the cysteine and the phenylalanine. Only CDR3 DNA is held: 42 bases, read in frame from base 1. At the junction V is shortened by 4 bases and J by 5 bases; bases outside the gene matches: 6. In total, 666 healthy bone marrow donors made up the cohort. At the time of sampling, all cohort members were nominally healthy, though unrecorded immune exposures were likely present. The donor was CMV seropositive and belonged to the group of 270 or so seropositive cohort members. Every donor gave a peripheral blood sample, and the peripheral blood mononuclear cells from that sample were used for TCR beta sequencing. The Qiagen DNeasy Blood Extraction Kit was used to extract genomic DNA from the blood cell samples. Remarks on this clone: Its specific antigen is unknown. No much larger clone exists at a distance of one base, and base qualities are not known.

Library preparation was by the immunoSEQ multiplex PCR assay. A mixture of 60 forward primers for TCR Vbeta segments and 13 reverse primers for TCR Jbeta segments was used in the multiplex PCR. The CDR3 region of rearranged TCR beta genes was amplified from genomic DNA by a multiplex PCR assay. The amplified TCR beta libraries were sequenced on the Illumina HiSeq System as 87-base-pair reads. The source study handled its data this way. A later analysis counted some 74 million unique TCR beta chains across the 550 to 700 repertoires, and roughly 10 million of these chains were shared by at least two donors. A nearest-neighbor algorithm error-corrected the raw reads and collapsed the reads into unique sequences, merging closely related sequences to remove PCR and sequencing errors. V, D and J gene segments were assigned by aligning CDR3 sequences to IMGT reference sequences. For a sequence to be retained, a match of at least six nucleotides to both a V gene segment and a J gene segment was required. A rearrangement was called productive if the CDR3 had no stop codons and remained in frame with V and J, and every other rearrangement was called non-productive. Following IMGT convention, CDR3 was defined as the stretch from the second conserved V-encoded cysteine up to the conserved J-encoded phenylalanine. The earlier analysis of some 580 of the donors excluded any sequence lacking an unambiguous match to a single V gene segment. An earlier analysis of just under 600 of the donors called V segments functional above 56.7% productive rearrangements and segregating when the between-donor standard deviation exceeded 5%. A statistical classification framework was built for diagnosing cytomegalovirus status from the catalog of TCR beta chain sequences. In a later analysis, TCR nucleotide sequences were compared against IMGT/GENE-DB human TR gene sequences so that V and J genes could be assigned. Using the TCRdist pipeline, a later analysis assigned CDR3 sequences along with most-parsimonious VDJ recombination scenarios. A later analysis defined each TCR beta chain by its CDR3 amino acid sequence plus V-gene family, and excluded reads lacking a unique V-gene family. To address suspected cross-contamination and a sequencing artifact, a later analysis removed 450 to 700 highly shared, low-generation-probability nucleotide sequences. In a later analysis, a clonal expansion index for each public chain was calculated from normalized within-repertoire ranks of inferred template counts. In a later analysis, generation probabilities were computed using a VDJ recombination model fitted to out-of-frame rearrangements, and the results were checked against IGoR. In a later analysis, TCR-TCR, TCR-HLA and TCR-CMV co-occurrence was scored with hypergeometric tests, and a repertoire-size bias correction was applied to TCR pairs. A later analysis estimated false discovery rates by permuting HLA or CMV assignments 20 times. In a later analysis, co-occurring TCRs were grouped using DBSCAN, and TCRdist sequence similarity was added for clustering within HLA-allele-positive subsets. For co-occurrence clustering, repertoires with fewer than 30,000 or more than 120,000 public chains were excluded, along with a handful of repertoires with anomalous nucleotide sharing. The clones in this table, taken by TCRdb from immuneACCESS, are in-frame only. Not every clone is retained; where verified, under half of the shortfall comes from an unresolved V gene, and the cause of the rest is unknown. For V, J and clone size, that table is used; D and trimming come from the DNA. The sample profile shows some 130,000 clones; about 66% of them were found once. The ten biggest clones cover about 1.5% of the sample.

The chain is assembled from TRBV5-1 and TRBJ2-7, with 10 central nucleotides matching TRBD2. This receptor was taken from a man aged 25 to 40 in good health and CMV-seropositive. Sequenced sample: PBMCs. The nucleotides read TGCGCCAGCAGCGTTACCGGGACTAGCGACGAGCAGTACTTC. This is translated as CASSVTGTSDEQYF.